Listed below are T cell receptor beta chains from one sample, sequenced in a study of blood T cell repertoires in COVID-19. The repertoire was sequenced with immunoSEQ multiplex PCR; TCRdb's copy has only in-frame clones and lacks some. The profile shows approximately 210,000 clones, around four fifths of them singletons. The sample was peripheral blood. Source of these receptors: a woman older than 75 with COVID-19, enrolled during active disease. CDR3s include the opening cysteine and the closing phenylalanine or tryptophan. The size field is filled for only some rows; it gives once, few, many or a size class.

cdr3_aa: CASSGLAGAYEQYF
clone_size: NA
cdr3_length: 14
j_call: TRBJ2-7
v_call: TRBV2

cdr3_aa: CASSILTGKGYEQYF
clone_size: NA
cdr3_length: 15
j_call: TRBJ2-7
v_call: TRBV19

cdr3_aa: CASSSLPGTGELFF
clone_size: NA
cdr3_length: 14
j_call: TRBJ2-2
v_call: TRBV5-1

cdr3_aa: CASTPSRATEAFF
clone_size: NA
cdr3_length: 13
j_call: TRBJ1-1
v_call: TRBV10-2

cdr3_aa: CASSSGTGVGYTF
clone_size: NA
cdr3_length: 13
j_call: TRBJ1-2
v_call: TRBV7-9

cdr3_aa: CASSDTGGVGYTF
clone_size: few
cdr3_length: 13
j_call: TRBJ1-2
v_call: TRBV12-3/TRBV12-4

cdr3_aa: CATSASPGTGDNYDYTF
clone_size: NA
cdr3_length: 17
j_call: TRBJ1-2
v_call: TRBV24-1

cdr3_aa: CASSLGQPSPLHF
clone_size: many
cdr3_length: 13
j_call: TRBJ1-6
v_call: TRBV5-1

cdr3_aa: CASSTLGVAGGPYEQYF
clone_size: NA
cdr3_length: 17
j_call: TRBJ2-7
v_call: TRBV7-2

cdr3_aa: CSVEVTGVYTEAFF
clone_size: NA
cdr3_length: 14
j_call: TRBJ1-1
v_call: TRBV29-1

cdr3_aa: CASSRTENTEAFF
clone_size: NA
cdr3_length: 13
j_call: TRBJ1-1
v_call: TRBV6-5

cdr3_aa: CASSSGQVFTGELFF
clone_size: NA
cdr3_length: 15
j_call: TRBJ2-2
v_call: TRBV6-5

cdr3_aa: CASRHRGRGTEAFF
clone_size: NA
cdr3_length: 14
j_call: TRBJ1-1
v_call: TRBV6-5

cdr3_aa: CASSSSLGRVDTDTQYF
clone_size: NA
cdr3_length: 17
j_call: TRBJ2-3
v_call: TRBV11-3

cdr3_aa: CSVDSGGLGDTQYF
clone_size: NA
cdr3_length: 14
j_call: TRBJ2-3
v_call: TRBV29-1

cdr3_aa: CAWSEFGQARSYGYTF
clone_size: NA
cdr3_length: 16
j_call: TRBJ1-2
v_call: TRBV30

cdr3_aa: CASSPGTGVGYGYTF
clone_size: NA
cdr3_length: 15
j_call: TRBJ1-2
v_call: TRBV5-1

cdr3_aa: CASSLDTRRGPNTEAFF
clone_size: NA
cdr3_length: 17
j_call: TRBJ1-1
v_call: TRBV11-2

cdr3_aa: CASSLSPVTNSPLHF
clone_size: NA
cdr3_length: 15
j_call: TRBJ1-6
v_call: TRBV7-2

cdr3_aa: CASSYGQVYGYTF
clone_size: NA
cdr3_length: 13
j_call: TRBJ1-2
v_call: TRBV6-6

cdr3_aa: CASSIMGRKGTPEAFF
clone_size: NA
cdr3_length: 16
j_call: TRBJ1-1
v_call: TRBV19

cdr3_aa: CASSWTGRTDTQYF
clone_size: once
cdr3_length: 14
j_call: TRBJ2-3
v_call: TRBV6-5